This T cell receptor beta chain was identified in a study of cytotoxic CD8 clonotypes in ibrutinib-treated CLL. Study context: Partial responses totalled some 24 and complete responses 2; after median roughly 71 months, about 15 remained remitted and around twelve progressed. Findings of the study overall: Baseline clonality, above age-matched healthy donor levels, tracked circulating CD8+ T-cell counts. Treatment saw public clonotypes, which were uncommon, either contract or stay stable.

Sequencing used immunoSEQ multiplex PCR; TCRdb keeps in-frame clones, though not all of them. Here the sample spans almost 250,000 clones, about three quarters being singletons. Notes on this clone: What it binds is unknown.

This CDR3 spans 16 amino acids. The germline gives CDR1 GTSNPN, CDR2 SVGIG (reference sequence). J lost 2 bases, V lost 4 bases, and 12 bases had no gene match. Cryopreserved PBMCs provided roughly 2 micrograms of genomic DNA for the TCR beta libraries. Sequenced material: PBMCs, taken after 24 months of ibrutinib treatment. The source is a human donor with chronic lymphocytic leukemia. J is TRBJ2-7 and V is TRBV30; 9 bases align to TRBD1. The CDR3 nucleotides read TGTGCCTGGAAAACTCGCCCCAGGACAGGGGCCTACGAGCAGTACTTC. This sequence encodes CAWKTRPRTGAYEQYF.